Listed below are T cell receptor beta chains from one sample, sequenced in a study of T cell responses to AZD1222 COVID-19 vaccine. The table came from immunoSEQ multiplex PCR; TCRdb's copy has only in-frame clones and leaves some out. The sample lists about 180,000 clones; around nine tenths were seen once. The starting material was peripheral blood, obtained 28 days after the second AZD1222 dose. All receptors come from an adult who received the AZD1222 COVID-19 vaccine. Both conserved end residues are part of each CDR3. The D gene is left open where the match is weak. Expanded clones get a size class; other rows say once, few or many, or leave the size out.

abundance	v_gene	j_gene	d_gene	CDR3aa	CDR3nt
NA	TRBV4-2	TRBJ2-1	NA	CASSQDLGDEQFF	TGTGCCAGCAGCCAAGATTTGGGGGATGAGCAGTTCTTC
NA	TRBV2	TRBJ1-4	NA	CASSEPTGTNEKLFF	TGTGCCAGCAGTGAACCCACCGGGACTAATGAAAAACTGTTTTTT
NA	TRBV6-5	TRBJ1-2	NA	CASRQTDYYGYTF	TGTGCCAGCAGACAGACAGACTACTATGGCTACACCTTC
once	TRBV7-2	TRBJ2-7	NA	CASRDKAYEQYF	TGTGCCAGCAGGGACAAAGCCTACGAGCAGTACTTC
NA	TRBV3-1/TRBV3-2	TRBJ1-1	NA	CASSQGYRQAFF	TGTGCCAGCAGCCAAGGATATAGGCAAGCTTTCTTT
NA	TRBV27	TRBJ1-4	TRBD1	CASSWGQVNEKLFF	TGTGCCAGCAGTTGGGGACAGGTCAATGAAAAACTGTTTTTT
NA	TRBV9	TRBJ2-5	TRBD2	CASSVGQAGGQETQYF	TGTGCCAGCAGCGTAGGGCAAGCGGGGGGCCAAGAGACCCAGTACTTC
NA	TRBV28	TRBJ1-1	NA	CASSYYREAFF	TGTGCCAGCAGTTATTATCGTGAAGCTTTCTTT
NA	TRBV5-1	TRBJ1-4	NA	CASSLFGGSSTNEKLFF	TGCGCCAGCAGCTTGTTCGGGGGGTCCTCAACTAATGAAAAACTGTTTTTT
NA	TRBV7-2	TRBJ1-3	NA	CASSLHKTGNTIYF	TGTGCCAGCAGCTTACACAAGACTGGAAACACCATATATTTT
few	TRBV2	TRBJ2-7	NA	CASRGGRSYEQYF	TGTGCCAGCCGCGGGGGCCGCTCCTACGAGCAGTACTTC
NA	TRBV29-1	TRBJ1-1	NA	CSVDPVAGVNTEAFF	TGCAGCGTTGACCCCGTGGCTGGAGTGAACACTGAAGCTTTCTTT
NA	TRBV19	TRBJ1-5	NA	CASVAPQGPQHF	TGTGCCAGTGTAGCGCCGCAGGGACCCCAGCATTTT
NA	TRBV7-9	TRBJ2-1	TRBD1	CASSDLDRVHNEQFF	TGTGCCAGCAGCGACCTAGACAGGGTCCACAATGAGCAGTTCTTC
NA	TRBV5-4	TRBJ2-7	NA	CASSLGSNSAPSEQYF	TGTGCCAGCAGCTTGGGCTCTAATTCGGCCCCTAGCGAGCAGTACTTC
NA	TRBV20-1	TRBJ1-1	NA	CSASPPPRGYGNTEAFF	TGCAGTGCTAGTCCACCCCCCAGGGGCTATGGGAACACTGAAGCTTTCTTT
NA	TRBV7-9	TRBJ1-1	NA	CASSLESSEAFF	TGTGCCAGCAGCTTAGAGAGCAGTGAAGCTTTCTTT
NA	TRBV5-4	TRBJ2-7	NA	CASSSDSYSYEQYF	TGTGCCAGCAGCTCGGACAGCTACTCCTACGAGCAGTACTTC
once	TRBV11-2	TRBJ2-2	NA	CASSQGPSNTGELFF	TGTGCCAGCAGCCAGGGACCCTCGAACACCGGGGAGCTGTTTTTT
NA	TRBV4-2	TRBJ2-1	TRBD2	CASSRQAGLAGGPTSYNEQFF	TGTGCCAGCAGCCGCCAAGCGGGACTAGCGGGGGGGCCGACGTCCTACAATGAGCAGTTCTTC
few	TRBV7-9	TRBJ2-3	TRBD1	CASSLGVDRVGDTQYF	TGTGCCAGCAGCTTAGGAGTGGACAGGGTTGGAGATACGCAGTATTTT
once	TRBV6-1	TRBJ2-1	NA	CASSETRASEQFF	TGTGCCAGCAGTGAAACTCGAGCCAGTGAGCAGTTCTTC
NA	TRBV6-5	TRBJ2-1	NA	CASIREKLGNEQFF	TGTGCCAGCATTCGGGAGAAGCTCGGAAATGAGCAGTTCTTC
NA	TRBV28	TRBJ1-5	TRBD1	CASASGILTGVSNQPQHF	TGTGCCAGCGCCTCCGGCATACTGACAGGGGTTAGCAATCAGCCCCAGCATTTT
NA	TRBV19	TRBJ1-2	NA	CASTPTGANYGYTF	TGTGCCAGTACCCCGACGGGAGCTAACTATGGCTACACCTTC
NA	TRBV5-1	TRBJ1-5	NA	CASSLAGAQEPQHF	TGCGCCAGCAGCTTGGCCGGGGCCCAGGAGCCCCAGCATTTT
NA	TRBV3-1/TRBV3-2	TRBJ1-1	NA	CASSQSRGYTEAFF	TGTGCCAGCAGCCAATCCCGGGGGTACACTGAAGCTTTCTTT
NA	TRBV12-3/TRBV12-4	TRBJ2-3	NA	CASGDTQYF	TGTGCCAGCGGTGATACGCAGTATTTT
NA	TRBV28	TRBJ2-7	TRBD1	CASSTTGVTQYF	TGTGCCAGCAGTACGACAGGGGTTACCCAGTACTTC
NA	TRBV30	TRBJ1-2	NA	CASTGPFAF	TGTGCCTCTACAGGGCCCTTCGCCTTC
NA	TRBV5-1	TRBJ2-3	NA	CASYDWAVSTDTQYF	TGCGCCAGCTACGACTGGGCAGTAAGCACAGATACGCAGTATTTT
NA	TRBV18	TRBJ2-5	NA	CASSPRQGGTETQYF	TGTGCCAGCTCACCCCGACAGGGAGGGACGGAGACCCAGTACTTC
NA	TRBV5-1	TRBJ1-1	NA	CASSLGPGDHTEAFF	TGCGCCAGCAGCTTGGGGCCAGGGGACCACACTGAAGCTTTCTTT
NA	TRBV11-2	TRBJ2-7	NA	CASSLVPGGSYEQYF	TGTGCCAGCAGCTTAGTCCCGGGTGGGTCCTACGAGCAGTACTTC
NA	TRBV18	TRBJ1-2	NA	CASSTLPGEYGYTF	TGTGCCAGCTCAACCCTCCCGGGTGAATATGGCTACACCTTC
once	TRBV19	TRBJ1-2	TRBD1	CASSLTGGRIYGYTF	TGTGCCAGTAGCTTGACAGGGGGCCGGATCTATGGCTACACCTTC
NA	TRBV5-8	TRBJ2-1	TRBD2	CASSLAVLAGGDEQFF	TGTGCCAGCAGCTTGGCCGTACTAGCGGGGGGGGATGAGCAGTTCTTC
few	TRBV4-1	TRBJ2-2	TRBD2	CASSQEGTSAANTGELFF	TGCGCCAGCAGCCAAGAGGGGACTAGCGCTGCGAACACCGGGGAGCTGTTTTTT
NA	TRBV6-5	TRBJ1-6	NA	CASRRGESPLHF	TGTGCCAGCCGTCGCGGCGAATCACCCCTCCACTTT
NA	TRBV6-2/TRBV6-3	TRBJ1-2	TRBD1	CASSPLGQGTGGYTF	TGTGCCAGCAGTCCCCTCGGACAGGGGACGGGAGGCTACACCTTC
NA	TRBV6-2/TRBV6-3	TRBJ2-1	NA	CASSLQGGHYNEQFF	TGTGCCAGCAGTCTCCAGGGGGGACATTACAATGAGCAGTTCTTC
NA	TRBV5-1	TRBJ2-1	TRBD2	CASSKLAEYLQGQFF	TGCGCCAGCAGCAAGCTAGCGGAATACCTACAAGGGCAGTTCTTC
NA	TRBV18	TRBJ1-1	NA	CASSLAQQNTEAFF	TGTGCCAGCTCACTGGCCCAGCAAAACACTGAAGCTTTCTTT
NA	TRBV7-9	TRBJ2-7	NA	CASSDGPYEQYF	TGTGCCAGCAGCGACGGACCCTACGAGCAGTACTTC
once	TRBV7-2	TRBJ2-3	NA	CASSLPITDTQYF	TGTGCCAGCAGCTTACCAATCACAGATACGCAGTATTTT